Listed below are T cell receptor beta chains from one sample, sequenced in a study of a mutant IDH1 vaccine in newly diagnosed glioma. These receptors' targets are unknown. Profiling relied on immunoSEQ multiplex PCR, and the TCRdb table lists in-frame clones only, not all of them. The sample has around 30,000 clones; roughly 84% are singletons. Sequenced here: PBMCs, sampled from a glioma patient whose treatment included an IDH1 peptide vaccine. The receptors shown here come from a man younger than 40 with glioma. CDR3s include the opening cysteine and the closing phenylalanine or tryptophan. Fields, in order: clone size, CDR3 length, J gene, V gene, D gene, CDR3 DNA, CDR3 protein. The D gene is left open where the match is weak. Part of the rows lack a size; the others show once, few, many or a class for expanded clones.

NA 15 TRBJ2-7 TRBV11-2 TRBD1 TGTGCCAGCAGCAACAGGGGGCCCAGCTCCTACGAGCAGTACTTC CASSNRGPSSYEQYF
few 14 TRBJ1-5 TRBV4-1 NA TGCGCCAGCAGCTTCCGGGACACCAATCAGCCCCAGCATTTT CASSFRDTNQPQHF
NA 16 TRBJ1-3 TRBV9 TRBD1 TGTGCCAGCAGCGCACCCGGGACAGGGACTGGAAACACCATATATTTT CASSAPGTGTGNTIYF
NA 15 TRBJ2-7 TRBV14 NA TGTGCCAGCAGCCAAGATGCAGGTAGGAGCTACGAGCAGTACTTC CASSQDAGRSYEQYF
NA 13 TRBJ2-3 TRBV5-1 NA TGCGCCAGCAGCAAGCGGGTGGCAGATACGCAGTATTTT CASSKRVADTQYF
NA 13 TRBJ2-7 TRBV4-2 NA TGTGCCAGCAGTCCGAGGCCACTTTACGAGCAGTACTTC CASSPRPLYEQYF
NA 12 TRBJ2-3 TRBV4-1 NA TGCGCCAGCAGCCAACCCACAGATACGCAGTATTTT CASSQPTDTQYF
NA 15 TRBJ1-5 TRBV19 NA TGTGCCACCTCCTCGGGTCTCGGGGGCAATCAGCCCCAGCATTTT CATSSGLGGNQPQHF
NA 15 TRBJ2-3 TRBV5-4 TRBD1 TGTGCCAGCAGCTTAGGTGGACAGGGGGCTGATACGCAGTATTTT CASSLGGQGADTQYF
NA 15 TRBJ2-7 TRBV5-1 NA TGCGCCAGCAGTGCCGGTACAGCAATCTCCTACGAGCAGTACTTC CASSAGTAISYEQYF
NA 13 TRBJ2-7 TRBV27 TRBD1 TGTGCCAGCAGTCGGGACAGCTCCTACGAGCAGTACTTC CASSRDSSYEQYF
NA 16 TRBJ1-2 TRBV19 TRBD1 TGTGCCAGTAGTATGAAAAGAGCGACAGGGGGCTATGGCTACACCTTC CASSMKRATGGYGYTF
few 14 TRBJ1-1 TRBV7-9 TRBD1 TGTGCCAGCAGCCCCCGAGGGGGCGGCACTGAAGCTTTCTTT CASSPRGGGTEAFF
NA 15 TRBJ1-2 TRBV7-9 NA TGTGCCAGCAGCTTCGAAGGGAAGGGCGCTGCTGGCTACACCTTC CASSFEGKGAAGYTF
few 12 TRBJ1-5 TRBV30 NA TGTGCCTGGGGACATAGCAATCAGCCCCAGCATTTT CAWGHSNQPQHF
few 18 TRBJ1-2 TRBV5-5 TRBD1 TGTGCCAGCAGCTTAGAGACAGGGGTAAGTAGTACTAACTATGGCTACACCTTC CASSLETGVSSTNYGYTF
NA 15 TRBJ2-1 TRBV9 NA TGTGCCAGCGGAGATAGCGGACGCTCCTACAATGAGCAGTTCTTC CASGDSGRSYNEQFF
NA 11 TRBJ2-5 TRBV5-4 NA TGTGCCAGCAGCTTACGGGGGACCCAGTACTTC CASSLRGTQYF
NA 18 TRBJ1-5 TRBV18 TRBD1 TGTGCCAGCTCACCAGCGGGTCCCGGGACAGGGGTGGGGGACATCCAGCATTTT CASSPAGPGTGVGDIQHF
NA 15 TRBJ2-3 TRBV14 NA TGTGCCAGCAGCCAAGGACACCCCAGCACAGATACGCAGTATTTT CASSQGHPSTDTQYF
NA 15 TRBJ2-2 TRBV6-1 NA TGTGCCAGCAGTGAACTAAGGGGAGGAACCGGGGAGCTGTTTTTT CASSELRGGTGELFF
once 12 TRBJ1-4 TRBV7-9 NA TGTGCCAGCAGCGCCAGTGGGGAAAAACTGTTTTTT CASSASGEKLFF
NA 15 TRBJ1-1 TRBV7-9 NA TGTGCCAGCAGCTTAGGGCAGGGCTCGAACACTGAAGCTTTCTTT CASSLGQGSNTEAFF
NA 14 TRBJ2-7 TRBV6-1 NA TGTGCCAGCGGGACCGACCTCTCTCGAGACGAGCAGTACTTC CASGTDLSRDEQYF
NA 16 TRBJ1-2 TRBV25-1 TRBD1 TGTGCCAGCAGTGAATACACAGGGGAAGCTAACTATGGCTACACCTTC CASSEYTGEANYGYTF
NA 14 TRBJ1-1 TRBV15 TRBD1 TGTGCCACCAGCCAGACAGGGCTGAACACTGAAGCTTTCTTT CATSQTGLNTEAFF
NA 16 TRBJ2-7 TRBV9 TRBD1 TGTGCCAGCAGCGACGGGGGGACAGGGGTGTTTAGCGAGCAGTACTTC CASSDGGTGVFSEQYF
NA 17 TRBJ2-1 TRBV10-3 TRBD2 TGTGCCATCAGTGAGTTCCCAGGAGGCGGGAGGGAAAATGAGCAGTTCTTC CAISEFPGGGRENEQFF
NA 18 TRBJ1-1 TRBV21-1 NA TGTGCCAGCAGCAAGGCTGCAGGCCGTACAAGTTTACCGCAAAATGCTTTCTTT CASSKAAGRTSLPQNAFF
once 16 TRBJ2-5 TRBV7-6 NA TGTGCCAGCAGCTTACGGGGTTGGGGGGACCAAGAGACCCAGTACTTC CASSLRGWGDQETQYF
once 15 TRBJ1-6 TRBV27 TRBD1 TGTGCCAGCAGTTTCTGGGACAGGGATAATTCACCCCTCCACTTT CASSFWDRDNSPLHF
NA 15 TRBJ1-5 TRBV28 NA TGTGCCAGCAGGCAACCGGTCTCTAGCAATCAGCCCCAGCATTTT CASRQPVSSNQPQHF
NA 18 TRBJ2-7 TRBV18 TRBD2 TGTGCCAGCACGCGGGGGGCAGTTTCAGGGGCCGCCTCCTACGAGCAGTACTTC CASTRGAVSGAASYEQYF
NA 14 TRBJ2-2 TRBV6-1 NA TGTGCCAGCAGTGAGATACGGGACACCGGGGAGCTGTTTTTT CASSEIRDTGELFF
NA 13 TRBJ1-2 TRBV7-9 TRBD1 TGTGCCAGCAGCCTCGACAGGGCGCCTGGCTACACCTTC CASSLDRAPGYTF
NA 15 TRBJ1-4 TRBV5-4 NA TGTGCCAGCAGCTTGGAGACAGCACCAAATGAAAAACTGTTTTTT CASSLETAPNEKLFF